The T cell receptor beta chain described here comes from a study of cytotoxic CD8 clonotypes in ibrutinib-treated CLL. This CDR3 has 14 residues. The V gene's germline CDR1 is ENHRY and CDR2 SYGVKD. Between the trimmed V and J ends, which lost 5 bases and 1 base, there was a span of 11 bases. Sequencing used immunoSEQ multiplex PCR; TCRdb keeps in-frame clones, though not all of them. The table records 28,000 or so clones, roughly 57% of them present only once. The V gene is TRBV10-3, the J gene TRBJ1-1; D might be TRBD1 (6 bases). The TCR was taken from a human donor with chronic lymphocytic leukemia. This sample comprised PBMCs, obtained before ibrutinib treatment. Here the CDR3 reads CAISSQGSNTEAFF. The CDR3 DNA sequence: TGTGCCATCAGTTCACAGGGCTCGAACACTGAAGCTTTCTTT.